The T cell receptor (beta chain) under discussion was sequenced for a study of identical twins. TCRdb itself ran the 5' RACE reads through MiXCR, one entry per CDR3 protein. The table has 1.5 million to 2 million distinct CDR3 sequences, around 33% seen once. About this clonotype: Its antigen remains unknown.

Study-level results: Monozygotic twins shared more out-of-frame TCR alpha than recombination models predicted.

CDR3 length equals 12 residues. The J segment lost 11 bases and the V segment lost 8 bases, leaving 7 bases of the junction unmatched. Germline V CDR1 and CDR2: MNHEY, SVGAGI. V gene TRBV6-5 combines with J gene TRBJ2-3; 10 bases agree with TRBD2. The source material was cord blood. The sequence derives from a newborn girl in good health. Written as DNA, the CDR3 is TGTGCCAGCGGGTCTAGCGGGAGTCTGCAGTATTTT. It encodes CASGSSGSLQYF.